This T cell receptor (beta chain) derives from a study of identifying expanded T cells in peripheral blood. Study-wide results and limits: Clone count variance between roughly 2-week samples rose with total template count. About 1.2 clones differed between technical replicates, versus approximately 17 and 20 over time.

No infections or other immune events were documented during collection. The data were produced by immunoSEQ multiplex PCR, yet TCRdb's version contains in-frame clones alone and is incomplete. Seen here are under 150,000 clones, roughly 90% observed once, and the top ten hold roughly 7.9%. This clone was recorded only once. Its antigen is undetermined. CDR1 is MNHEY, CDR2 SVGAGI, per germline. The CDR3 sequence is 16 residues long. Deletions cut 0 bases from V and 4 bases from J, with 15 bases between. This chain connects TRBV6-5 to TRBJ2-5; D might be TRBD2 (7 bases). The TCR comes from a person aged 18 to 75 in good health. The sample comprised blood. CDR3 sequence reads: CASSYSWGGVGETQYF. In DNA, the CDR3 is TGTGCCAGCAGTTACTCGTGGGGGGGCGTAGGAGAGACCCAGTACTTC.